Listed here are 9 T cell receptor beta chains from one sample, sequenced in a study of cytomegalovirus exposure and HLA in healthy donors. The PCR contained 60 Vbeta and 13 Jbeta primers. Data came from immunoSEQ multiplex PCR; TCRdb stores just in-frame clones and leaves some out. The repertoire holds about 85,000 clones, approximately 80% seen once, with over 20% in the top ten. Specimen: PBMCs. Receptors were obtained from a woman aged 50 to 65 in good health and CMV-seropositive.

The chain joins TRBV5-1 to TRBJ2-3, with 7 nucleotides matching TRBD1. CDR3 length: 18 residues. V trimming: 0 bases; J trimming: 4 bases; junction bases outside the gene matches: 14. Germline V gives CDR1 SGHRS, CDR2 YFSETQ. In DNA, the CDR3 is TGCGCCAGCAGCTTGGGACTTGGGACAGTAAAGGGCCCAGATACGCAGTATTTT. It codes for CASSLGLGTVKGPDTQYF.

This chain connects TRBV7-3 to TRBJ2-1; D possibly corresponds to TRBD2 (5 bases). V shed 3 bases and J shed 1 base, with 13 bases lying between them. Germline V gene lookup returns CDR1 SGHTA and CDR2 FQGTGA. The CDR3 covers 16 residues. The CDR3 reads CASSFLATLSYNEQFF. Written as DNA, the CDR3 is TGTGCCAGCAGCTTCTTAGCGACACTTTCCTACAATGAGCAGTTCTTC.

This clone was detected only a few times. The CDR3 DNA reads TGTGCCAGCACGGCGGTTGGTACAGATACGCAGTATTTT. It encodes CASTAVGTDTQYF. The chain links TRBV6-6 to TRBJ2-3; D unresolved. The germline V gene encodes CDR1 MNHNY and CDR2 SVGAGI (reference sequence). This CDR3 is built from 13 residues. V was cut by 7 bases and J by 3 bases, with 11 bases left in between.

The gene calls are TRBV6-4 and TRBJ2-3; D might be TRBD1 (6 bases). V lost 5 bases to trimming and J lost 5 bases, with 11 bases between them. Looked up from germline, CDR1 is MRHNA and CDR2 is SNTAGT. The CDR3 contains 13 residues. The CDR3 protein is CASSRQGQDTQYF. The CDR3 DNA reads TGTGCCAGCAGTCGGCAGGGGCAAGATACGCAGTATTTT.

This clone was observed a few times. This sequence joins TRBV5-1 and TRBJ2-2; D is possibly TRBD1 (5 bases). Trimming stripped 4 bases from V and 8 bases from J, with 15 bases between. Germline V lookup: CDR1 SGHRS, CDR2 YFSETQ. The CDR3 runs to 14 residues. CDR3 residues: CASSLTVSPGELFF. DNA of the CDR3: TGCGCCAGCAGCCTGACAGTTTCCCCGGGGGAGCTGTTTTTT.

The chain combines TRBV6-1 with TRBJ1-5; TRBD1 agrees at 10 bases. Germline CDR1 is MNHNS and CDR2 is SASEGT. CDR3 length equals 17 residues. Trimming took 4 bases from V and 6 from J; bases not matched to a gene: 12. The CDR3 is CASSVLTGGGGSQPQHF. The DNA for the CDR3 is TGTGCCAGCAGTGTCCTGACAGGGGGCGGTGGGTCTCAGCCCCAGCATTTT.

The CDR3 DNA sequence: TGTGCCAGTAGTATGATTGACCTTAGGAGCTATGGCTACACCTTC. This translates into CASSMIDLRSYGYTF. This rearrangement joins TRBV19 to TRBJ1-2; D is undetermined. This CDR3 is 15 amino acids long. Trimming took 3 bases from V and 4 from J, leaving 15 bases between them. Germline V gene sequence: CDR1 LNHDA, CDR2 SQIVND (reference sequence). Full variable domain (outside the CDR3, taken from reference TRBV19 and TRBJ1-2): DGGITQSPKYLFRKEGQNVTLSCEQNLNHDAMYWYRQDPGQGLRLIYYSQIVNDFQKGDIAEGYSVSREKKESFPLTVTSAQKNPTAFYLCASSMIDLRSYGYTFGSGTRLTVV.

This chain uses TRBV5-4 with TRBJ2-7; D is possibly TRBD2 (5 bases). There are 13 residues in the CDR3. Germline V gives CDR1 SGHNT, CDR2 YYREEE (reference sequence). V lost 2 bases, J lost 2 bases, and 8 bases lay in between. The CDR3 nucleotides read TGTGCCAGCAGCTTAGGAGGTCCCTACGAGCAGTACTTC. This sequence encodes CASSLGGPYEQYF.

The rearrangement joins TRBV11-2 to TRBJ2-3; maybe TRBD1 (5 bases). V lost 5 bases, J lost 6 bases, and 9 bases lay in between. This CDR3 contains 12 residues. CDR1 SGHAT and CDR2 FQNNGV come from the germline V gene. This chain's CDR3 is CASSPQGDTQYF. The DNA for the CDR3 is TGTGCCAGCAGCCCTCAGGGTGATACGCAGTATTTT.